The 4 T cell receptor beta chains listed next were all sequenced from one sample in a study of T-cell memory formation after mild COVID-19. TCRdb reprocessed the 5' RACE reads with MiXCR, giving one entry per CDR3 protein. The sample records approximately 260,000 distinct CDR3 sequences, about a sixth being singletons. The sequenced sample was PBMCs or a T cell subset sorted from them (not recorded which). The origin of the receptors is a man younger than 35 who had mild COVID-19 (a few samples of this study predate the infection). Cell type and time point are not known.

In this sample, this clonotype turned up many times. The V gene is TRBV6-1, the J gene TRBJ2-3; D is uncertain. This CDR3 spans 12 amino acids. The V gene's germline CDR1 is MNHNS and CDR2 SASEGT. V was pared by 2 bases and J by 9 bases, with 9 bases between. The CDR3 loop reads CASSERSGTQYF. The CDR3 bases are TGTGCCAGCAGTGAAAGGTCAGGCACGCAGTATTTT.

This chain connects TRBV7-6 to TRBJ2-3; TRBD2 might be the D (5 bases). Deletions cut 2 bases from V and 4 bases from J, with 10 bases between. The CDR3 has 14 amino acids. CDR1 is SGHVS and CDR2 is FNYEAQ in the germline V gene. CDR3 residues: CASSLRGQADTQYF. CDR3 DNA: TGTGCCAGCAGCTTAAGAGGGCAGGCAGATACGCAGTATTTT.

This clonotype was seen a handful of times. The gene calls are TRBV6-5 and TRBJ1-6, with TRBD1 matching 8 bases. The CDR3 contains 15 residues. Trimming at V came to 8 bases and at J to 7 bases, leaving 10 bases not matched to a gene. The germline gives CDR1 MNHEY, CDR2 SVGAGI. The DNA for the CDR3 is TGTGCCAGCGAACGTACCGGGACAGGAAATTCACCCCTCCACTTT. Translated: CASERTGTGNSPLHF.

This clonotype has at least ten counts. The CDR3 DNA is TGTGCCAGCAGCTTACGGGAAGGGTTCGGTACAGATACGCAGTATTTT. Translated, it gives CASSLREGFGTDTQYF. J is TRBJ2-3 and V is TRBV7-8; tentative D call: TRBD2 (5 bases). V shed 2 bases and J shed 3 bases, with 15 bases lying between them. This CDR3 comprises 16 residues. The germline gives CDR1 SGHVS, CDR2 FQNEAQ.